The 31 T cell receptor beta chains listed next were all sequenced from one sample in a study of blood T cell repertoires in COVID-19. The protocol was immunoSEQ multiplex PCR, while the TCRdb copy is restricted to in-frame clones and leaves out a portion. This table holds roughly 52,000 clones, about 88% found once. Sequenced input: peripheral blood. These receptor sequences come from a man aged 55 to 70 with active COVID-19.

V is TRBV10-2 and J is TRBJ1-1, with a possible D match to TRBD1 (5 bases). The CDR3 is 13 amino acids. Per the germline V gene, CDR1 is WSHSY and CDR2 is SAAADI. The V end was cut by 8 bases, the J end by 0 bases, with 10 bases between. The CDR3 is CASQGVLNTEAFF. The CDR3 DNA sequence: TGCGCCAGCCAAGGGGTTCTGAACACTGAAGCTTTCTTT.

The J gene is TRBJ2-7, the V gene TRBV9; D is unclear. Trimming took 4 bases from V and 0 from J, leaving 8 bases between them. Germline V gene lookup returns CDR1 SGDLS and CDR2 YYNGEE. CDR3 length equals 13 residues. CDR3 nucleotide sequence: TGTGCCAGCAGCTCCACCAGCTCCTACGAGCAGTACTTC. Translating gives CASSSTSSYEQYF.

The chain employs TRBV11-2 and TRBJ2-2; D not certain. Trimming cost V 4 bases and J 1 base, with 13 bases left between them. This CDR3 spans 16 amino acids. The germline gives CDR1 SGHAT, CDR2 FQNNGV. As DNA, the CDR3 is TGTGCCAGCAGCTCCCTGAAACACCAGAACACCGGGGAGCTGTTTTTT. Translation: CASSSLKHQNTGELFF.

The rearrangement links TRBV2 to TRBJ2-2; 13 bases are shared with TRBD2. The CDR3 runs to 15 residues. In germline, CDR1 is SNHLY, CDR2 FYNNEI. V was pared by 6 bases and J by 5 bases, with 3 bases of the junction left unmatched. The CDR3 here is CASRGLAGRTGELFF. For the CDR3, the DNA is TGTGCCAGCAGGGGACTAGCGGGACGGACCGGGGAGCTGTTTTTT.

The genes are TRBV19 and TRBJ2-1; 12 positions match TRBD2. This CDR3 has 15 residues. Germline lookup yields CDR1 LNHDA and CDR2 SQIVND (reference sequence). Trimming took 6 bases from V and 2 from J; bases not matched to a gene: 2. The CDR3 region is CASSRTSGTYNEQFF. DNA for the CDR3: TGTGCCAGTAGCCGGACTAGCGGGACCTACAATGAGCAGTTCTTC.

This clone was seen only a few times. The CDR3 nucleotides read TGTGCCATCAGTGAGATGACAGTATACGCTGGAAACACCATATATTTT. Amino acid sequence: CAISEMTVYAGNTIYF. This chain uses TRBV10-3 with TRBJ1-3; perhaps TRBD1 as D (5 bases). V shed 2 bases and J shed 2 bases, with 13 bases lying between them. CDR1 and CDR2 (germline): ENHRY, SYGVKD. The CDR3 has 16 residues.

The chain uses TRBV6-5 and TRBJ2-4; D is ambiguous. Trimming shortened V by 4 bases and J by 4 bases, and 11 bases separated the two germline ends. Germline-derived CDR1 and CDR2 are MNHEY and SVGAGI. The CDR3 has 14 amino acids. The CDR3: CASSSRPTKNIQYF. CDR3 nucleotide sequence: TGTGCCAGCAGTTCCCGTCCGACTAAAAACATTCAGTACTTC.

V gene TRBV20-1 combines with J gene TRBJ1-2, with TRBD1 as a possible D gene (5 bases). Trimming pared 3 bases from V and 7 bases from J, leaving 15 bases between. Germline assignment: CDR1 DFQATT and CDR2 SNEGSKA (reference sequence). The CDR3 loop spans 13 amino acids. CDR3 sequence: CSASTSTGVGYTF. In nucleotides, the CDR3 is TGCAGTGCTAGTACTTCTACGGGGGTTGGCTACACCTTC.

V usage is TRBV7-3 and J usage is TRBJ1-6, with D unresolved. V was trimmed by 2 bases and J by 7 bases, leaving 15 bases between them. The CDR3 extends over 16 amino acids. Germline V gene data show CDR1 as SGHTA and CDR2 as FQGTGA. CDR3 nucleotides: TGTGCCAGCAGCTTAGCGGGTACTCTGGGGAATTCACCCCTCCACTTT. It specifies CASSLAGTLGNSPLHF.

The chain couples TRBV28 to TRBJ1-2; D remains ambiguous. Germline loops: CDR1 MDHEN, CDR2 SYDVKM. This CDR3 has 12 amino acids. The V gene lost 5 bases and the J gene lost 4 bases, with 8 bases spanning the gap. The CDR3 protein is CASSSEVYGYTF. Written as DNA, the CDR3 is TGTGCCAGCAGTAGTGAGGTCTATGGCTACACCTTC.

The count of this clone is one. The V call is TRBV3-1 (or the pseudogene TRBV3-2), the J call TRBJ2-1, with 7 bases identical to TRBD1. The V gene end was trimmed by 2 bases and the J gene end by 6 bases; junction bases not matched to a gene: 4. The CDR3 contains 14 residues. The germline V gene encodes CDR1 LGHDT and CDR2 YNNKEL (reference sequence). Here the CDR3 DNA reads TGTGCCAGCAGCCAAAACACAGGGGTCAATGAGCAGTTCTTC. Translation: CASSQNTGVNEQFF.

This sequence joins TRBV28 and TRBJ2-1; possible D gene TRBD1, 6 bases. CDR3 size: 17 residues. In germline, CDR1 is MDHEN, CDR2 SYDVKM. V was cut by 2 bases and J by 1 base, with 15 bases left in between. Written as DNA, the CDR3 is TGTGCCAGCAGTTTAGGGGGCTCCGCTTCTTCCTACAATGAGCAGTTCTTC. Its translation: CASSLGGSASSYNEQFF.

The chain couples TRBV10-3 to TRBJ1-2; 8 bases fit TRBD1. V was clipped by 4 bases and J by 0 bases; unmatched bases: 4. There are 15 residues in the CDR3. Germline V CDR1 and CDR2: ENHRY, SYGVKD. DNA of the CDR3: TGTGCCATCAGTGGACAGGACAGGGCTAACTATGGCTACACCTTC. It codes for CAISGQDRANYGYTF.

J is TRBJ1-2 and V is TRBV27; TRBD1 matches at 8 bases. This CDR3 contains 16 residues. The germline V gene has CDR1 MNHEY and CDR2 SMNVEV (reference sequence). V shed 0 bases and J 4 bases; nucleotides not matched to a gene: 7. The CDR3 reads CASSLSYPGGVYGYTF. In DNA, the CDR3 is TGTGCCAGCAGTTTATCGTACCCAGGGGGCGTCTATGGCTACACCTTC.

The chain couples TRBV29-1 to TRBJ2-3, with D possibly matching TRBD2 (6 bases). The CDR3 extends over 14 amino acids. CDR1 is SQVTM and CDR2 is ANQGSEA in the germline V gene. Trimming cost V 4 bases and J 1 base, with 12 bases left between them. The CDR3 nucleotides are TGCAGCGTTGGATTGGCTAGCGGCACAGATACGCAGTATTTT. Translating it yields CSVGLASGTDTQYF.

The rearrangement links TRBV4-1 to TRBJ2-5; 8 positions match TRBD2. There are 16 residues in the CDR3. V shed 5 bases and J 5 bases; nucleotides not matched to a gene: 13. CDR1 and CDR2 from the germline V gene are MGHRA and YSYEKL. The CDR3 protein is CASSGAGSGGPETQYF. The CDR3 DNA sequence: TGCGCCAGCAGCGGGGCGGGGAGCGGGGGACCGGAGACCCAGTACTTC.

The chain has TRBV7-9 and TRBJ2-1; 12 positions match TRBD2. V shed 5 bases and J 5 bases; nucleotides not matched to a gene: 16. The CDR3 loop spans 19 amino acids. Germline CDR1 SEHNR, CDR2 FQNEAQ (reference sequence). In DNA form, the CDR3 reads TGTGCCAGCAGCCCGGGGCGGGGGCTAGCGGGAGGGCCTCACAATGAGCAGTTCTTC. Translation: CASSPGRGLAGGPHNEQFF.

The CDR3 protein is CASWSLAGERNTGELFF. CDR3 coding DNA: TGTGCCAGCTGGAGTCTAGCGGGAGAAAGGAACACCGGGGAGCTGTTTTTT. The genes are TRBV18 and TRBJ2-2, with 10 bases identical to TRBD2. CDR1 is KGHSH and CDR2 is LQKENI in the germline V gene. The CDR3 spans 17 residues. Unmatched junction bases numbered 9, after V lost 7 bases and J lost 1 base.

CDR3 DNA: TGTGCTAGTGGCGCTCTCGACAGGGGGGTCACTGAAGCTTTCTTT. Amino acid sequence: CASGALDRGVTEAFF. The chain uses TRBV12-5 and TRBJ1-1, with 9 bases fitting TRBD1. V lost 6 bases and J lost 4; bases outside the gene matches: 9. Germline V gene data show CDR1 as LGHNT and CDR2 as FRNRAP. CDR3 size: 15 residues.

This chain uses TRBV6-5 with TRBJ1-1, with a weak D call TRBD1 (5 bases). Germline V gene lookup returns CDR1 MNHEY and CDR2 SVGAGI. Trimming took 5 bases from V and 3 from J, leaving 10 bases between them. The CDR3 consists of 13 residues. DNA for the CDR3: TGTGCCAGCAGTCCGGACACCGACACTGAAGCTTTCTTT. Amino acids: CASSPDTDTEAFF.

The rearrangement uses TRBV6-1 and TRBJ2-5; D might be TRBD2 (5 bases). Germline CDR1 reads MNHNS; CDR2 reads SASEGT. The length of the CDR3 is 14 residues. V lost 4 bases and J lost 2, with 11 bases in between. The CDR3 loop is CASSVTRPQETQYF. The CDR3, as DNA: TGTGCCAGCAGTGTAACTAGGCCGCAAGAGACCCAGTACTTC.

The V gene is TRBV6-4, the J gene TRBJ2-6, with D tentatively TRBD1 (5 bases). Germline CDR1 is MRHNA and CDR2 is SNTAGT. CDR3 length equals 17 residues. Trimming removed 0 bases at V and 0 bases at J, with 9 bases between. The CDR3 nucleotides are TGTGCCAGCAGTGACTCGCAGGGTCTCTCTGGGGCCAACGTCCTGACTTTC. It encodes CASSDSQGLSGANVLTF.

CDR3 coding DNA: TGTGCCAGCAGTTTCGGGCGGGACGGATTTTATGGCTACACCTTC. The encoded protein is CASSFGRDGFYGYTF. The chain couples TRBV27 to TRBJ1-2, with a tentative D call TRBD1 (5 bases). V gave up 3 bases and J gave up 5 bases, with 16 bases separating them. The CDR3 is 15 residues long. Germline V gives CDR1 MNHEY, CDR2 SMNVEV (reference sequence).

The chain combines TRBV27 with TRBJ2-6; TRBD1 might be the D (6 bases). V lost 5 bases to trimming and J lost 4 bases, with 18 bases between them. The CDR3 sequence is 17 residues long. Germline loops: CDR1 MNHEY, CDR2 SMNVEV (reference sequence). Here the CDR3 reads CASSAPFRGRGANVLTF. CDR3 sequence (DNA): TGTGCCAGCAGTGCGCCCTTCAGGGGACGCGGGGCCAACGTCCTGACTTTC.

In this sample, this clone turned up a few times. This chain links TRBV11-2 with TRBJ2-5; the match to TRBD2 covers 10 bases. J gave up 7 bases and V 0 bases, and 8 bases lay outside the gene matches. Germline V gene lookup returns CDR1 SGHAT and CDR2 FQNNGV. The CDR3 is 16 amino acids. This CDR3 reads CASSLEGASGSVTQYF. The CDR3 bases are TGTGCCAGCAGCTTAGAGGGTGCTAGCGGGAGTGTGACCCAGTACTTC. Variable domain in full (rest from reference TRBV11-2 and TRBJ2-5): EAGVAQSPRYKIIEKRQSVAFWCNPISGHATLYWYQQILGQGPKLLIQFQNNGVVDDSQLPKDRFSAERLKGVDSTLKIQPAKLEDSAVYLCASSLEGASGSVTQYFGPGTRLLVL.

The rearrangement uses TRBV9 and TRBJ2-7; a possible D gene is TRBD2 (5 bases). Germline loops: CDR1 SGDLS, CDR2 YYNGEE. The CDR3 totals 17 residues. Trimming pared 0 bases from V and 1 base from J, leaving 17 bases between. The CDR3 nucleotides are TGTGCCAGCAGCGTAGGTGCGTCGGGTACTAGTTCCTACGAGCAGTACTTC. Residues: CASSVGASGTSSYEQYF.

This clone was counted only a few times. The chain combines TRBV2 with TRBJ2-3, with 7 bases identical to TRBD2. The CDR3 totals 16 residues. V lost 1 base, J lost 3 bases, and 7 bases stayed unmatched. Germline V gives CDR1 SNHLY, CDR2 FYNNEI. CDR3 coding DNA: TGTGCCAGCAGTGAAGACGAGCGGGATCGAACAGATACGCAGTATTTT. Its protein is CASSEDERDRTDTQYF.

The CDR3 region has the DNA TGTGCCAGCAGCCAAGATGAAGACAGTACCTACGAGCAGTACTTC. Translated, it gives CASSQDEDSTYEQYF. This chain uses TRBV4-2 with TRBJ2-7, with D perhaps TRBD1 (5 bases). Germline loops: CDR1 LGHNA, CDR2 YNFKEQ. V gave up 0 bases and J gave up 2 bases, with 11 bases separating them. CDR3 length: 15 residues.

This clone has just one count. This rearrangement joins TRBV29-1 to TRBJ2-3; the match to TRBD2 covers 12 bases. This CDR3 is 15 amino acids long. Germline values: CDR1 SQVTM, CDR2 ANQGSEA. Trimming removed 6 bases from V and 4 bases from J; junction bases left unmatched: 8. The DNA for the CDR3 is TGCAGCGTCGCCCCGACTAGCGGGAGATCAGATACGCAGTATTTT. Residues: CSVAPTSGRSDTQYF.

The genes are TRBV29-1 and TRBJ2-1, with 7 bases identical to TRBD1. There are 14 residues in the CDR3. J gave up 8 bases and V 0 bases, and 7 bases lay outside the gene matches. Germline V gene lookup returns CDR1 SQVTM and CDR2 ANQGSEA. The CDR3 nucleotides are TGCAGCGTTGAAGAGGTCCTAGGGGGCGATGAGCAGTTCTTC. Translation: CSVEEVLGGDEQFF.

The genes are TRBV28 and TRBJ1-2; 8 bases are shared with TRBD1. Germline loops: CDR1 MDHEN, CDR2 SYDVKM. The V gene end was trimmed by 5 bases and the J gene end by 5 bases; junction bases not matched to a gene: 10. The CDR3 has 15 amino acids. CDR3: CASSMQAGGAYGYTF. CDR3 nucleotide sequence: TGTGCCAGCAGTATGCAGGCAGGGGGCGCATATGGCTACACCTTC.